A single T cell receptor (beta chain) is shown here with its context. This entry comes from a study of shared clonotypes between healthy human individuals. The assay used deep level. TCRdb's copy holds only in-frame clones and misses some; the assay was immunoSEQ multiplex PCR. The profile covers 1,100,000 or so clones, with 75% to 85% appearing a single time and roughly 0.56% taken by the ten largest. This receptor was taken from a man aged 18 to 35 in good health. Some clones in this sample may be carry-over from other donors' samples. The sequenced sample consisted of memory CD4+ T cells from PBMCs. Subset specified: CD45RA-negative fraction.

The CDR3 reads CASSLDYQGELFF. The CDR3, as DNA: TGTGCCAGCAGCTTAGATTATCAGGGGGAGCTGTTTTTT. The chain links TRBV7-2 to TRBJ2-2, with D hard to call. V lost 1 base and J 8 bases, leaving 8 bases between the germline ends. Looked up from germline, CDR1 is SGHTA and CDR2 is FQGNSA. CDR3 length equals 13 residues.